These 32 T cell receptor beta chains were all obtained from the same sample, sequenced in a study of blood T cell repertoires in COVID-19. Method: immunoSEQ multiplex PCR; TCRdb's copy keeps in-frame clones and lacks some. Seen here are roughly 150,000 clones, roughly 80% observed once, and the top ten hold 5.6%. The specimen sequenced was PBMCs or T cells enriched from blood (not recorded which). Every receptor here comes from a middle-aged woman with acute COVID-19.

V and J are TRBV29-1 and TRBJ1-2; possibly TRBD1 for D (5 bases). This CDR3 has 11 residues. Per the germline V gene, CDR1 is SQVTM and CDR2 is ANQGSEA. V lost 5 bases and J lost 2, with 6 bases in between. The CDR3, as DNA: TGCAGCGTTCGGGGGAACTATGGCTACACCTTC. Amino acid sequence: CSVRGNYGYTF.

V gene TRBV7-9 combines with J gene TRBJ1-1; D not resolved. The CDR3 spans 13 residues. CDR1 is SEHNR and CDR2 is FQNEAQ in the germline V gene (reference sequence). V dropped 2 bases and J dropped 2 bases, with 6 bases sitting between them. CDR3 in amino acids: CASSLYTNTEAFF. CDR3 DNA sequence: TGTGCCAGCAGCTTATATACAAACACTGAAGCTTTCTTT. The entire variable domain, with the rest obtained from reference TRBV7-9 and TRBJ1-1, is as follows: DTGVSQNPRHKITKRGQNVTFRCDPISEHNRLYWYRQTLGQGPEFLTYFQNEAQLEKSRLLSDRFSAERPKGSFSTLEIQRTEQGDSAMYLCASSLYTNTEAFFGQGTRLTVV.

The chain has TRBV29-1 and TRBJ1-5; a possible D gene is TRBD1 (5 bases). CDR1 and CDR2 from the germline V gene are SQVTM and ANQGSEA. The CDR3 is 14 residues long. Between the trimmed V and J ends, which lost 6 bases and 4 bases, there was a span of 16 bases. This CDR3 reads CSVSGTDPNQPQHF. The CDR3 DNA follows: TGCAGCGTGAGCGGGACGGATCCTAATCAGCCCCAGCATTTT.

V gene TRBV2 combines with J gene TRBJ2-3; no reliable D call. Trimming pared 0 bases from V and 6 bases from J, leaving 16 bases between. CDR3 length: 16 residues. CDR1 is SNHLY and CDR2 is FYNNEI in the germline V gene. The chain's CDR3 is CASSEARFGATDTQYF. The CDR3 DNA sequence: TGTGCCAGCAGTGAAGCTCGTTTCGGAGCTACCGATACGCAGTATTTT.

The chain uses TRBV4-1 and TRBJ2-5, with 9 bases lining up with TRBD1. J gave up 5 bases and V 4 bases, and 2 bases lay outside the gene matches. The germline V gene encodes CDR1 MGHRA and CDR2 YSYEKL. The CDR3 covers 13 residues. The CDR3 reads CASSRTGDETQYF. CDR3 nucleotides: TGCGCCAGCAGCCGGACAGGGGACGAGACCCAGTACTTC.

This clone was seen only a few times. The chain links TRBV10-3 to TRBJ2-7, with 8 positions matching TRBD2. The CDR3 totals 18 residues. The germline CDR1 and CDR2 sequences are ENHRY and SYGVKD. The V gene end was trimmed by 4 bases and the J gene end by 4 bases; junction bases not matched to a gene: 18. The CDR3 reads CAISGLSLSEGLAYEQYF. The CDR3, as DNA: TGTGCCATCAGTGGCTTGTCGTTATCGGAAGGACTAGCATACGAGCAGTACTTC.

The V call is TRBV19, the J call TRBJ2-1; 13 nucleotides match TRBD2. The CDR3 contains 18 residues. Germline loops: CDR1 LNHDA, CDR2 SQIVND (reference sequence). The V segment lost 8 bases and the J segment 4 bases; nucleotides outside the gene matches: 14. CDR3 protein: CASSGWTSGRGGYNEQFF. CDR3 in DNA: TGTGCCAGTTCTGGGTGGACTAGCGGGAGAGGGGGGTACAATGAGCAGTTCTTC.

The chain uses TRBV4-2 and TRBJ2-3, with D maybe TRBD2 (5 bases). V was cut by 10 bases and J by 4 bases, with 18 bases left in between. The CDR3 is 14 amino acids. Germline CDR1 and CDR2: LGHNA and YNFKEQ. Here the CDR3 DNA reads TGTGCCACCTCAAGCCGAAGCGGATCAGATACGCAGTATTTT. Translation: CATSSRSGSDTQYF.

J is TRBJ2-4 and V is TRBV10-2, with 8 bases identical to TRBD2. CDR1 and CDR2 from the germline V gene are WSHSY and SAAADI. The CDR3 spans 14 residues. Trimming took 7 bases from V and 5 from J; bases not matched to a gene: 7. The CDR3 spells CASTLAGKQNIQYF. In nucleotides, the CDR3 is TGCGCCAGCACCTTAGCGGGAAAACAAAACATTCAGTACTTC.

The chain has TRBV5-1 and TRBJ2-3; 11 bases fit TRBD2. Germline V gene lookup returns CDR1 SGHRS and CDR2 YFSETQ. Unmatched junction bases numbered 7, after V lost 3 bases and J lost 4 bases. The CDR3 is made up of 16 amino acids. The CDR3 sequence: CASSSVLAGGPDTQYF. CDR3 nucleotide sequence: TGCGCCAGCAGCTCCGTTTTAGCGGGAGGGCCAGATACGCAGTATTTT.

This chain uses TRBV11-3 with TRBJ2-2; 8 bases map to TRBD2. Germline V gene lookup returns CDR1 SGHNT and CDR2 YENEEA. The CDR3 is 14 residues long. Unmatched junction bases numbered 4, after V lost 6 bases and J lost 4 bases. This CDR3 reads CASSPGTSTGELFF. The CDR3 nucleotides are TGTGCCAGCAGTCCCGGGACTAGCACCGGGGAGCTGTTTTTT. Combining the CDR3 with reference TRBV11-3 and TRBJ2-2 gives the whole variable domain EAGVVQSPRYKIIEKKQPVAFWCNPISGHNTLYWYLQNLGQGPELLIRYENEEAVDDSQLPKDRFSAERLKGVDSTLKIQPAELGDSAVYLCASSPGTSTGELFFGEGSRLTVL.

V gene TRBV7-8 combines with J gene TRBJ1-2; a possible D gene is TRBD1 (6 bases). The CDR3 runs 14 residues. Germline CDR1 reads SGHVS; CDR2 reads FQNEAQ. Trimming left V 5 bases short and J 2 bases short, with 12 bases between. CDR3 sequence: CASSPQTGNYGYTF. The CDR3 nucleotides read TGTGCCAGCAGCCCCCAGACAGGAAACTATGGCTACACCTTC.

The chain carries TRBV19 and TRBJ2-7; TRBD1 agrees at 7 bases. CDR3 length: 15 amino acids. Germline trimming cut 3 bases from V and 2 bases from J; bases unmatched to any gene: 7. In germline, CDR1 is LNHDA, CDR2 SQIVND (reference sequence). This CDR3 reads CASSMESTGAYEQYF. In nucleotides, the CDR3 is TGTGCCAGTAGTATGGAGTCCACAGGGGCCTACGAGCAGTACTTC.

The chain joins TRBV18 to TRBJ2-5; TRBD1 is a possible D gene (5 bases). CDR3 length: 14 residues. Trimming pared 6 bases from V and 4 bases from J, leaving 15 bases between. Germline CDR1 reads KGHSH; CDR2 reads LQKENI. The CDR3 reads CASSEQALRETQYF. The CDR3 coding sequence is TGTGCCAGCTCGGAACAGGCTCTCCGAGAGACCCAGTACTTC.

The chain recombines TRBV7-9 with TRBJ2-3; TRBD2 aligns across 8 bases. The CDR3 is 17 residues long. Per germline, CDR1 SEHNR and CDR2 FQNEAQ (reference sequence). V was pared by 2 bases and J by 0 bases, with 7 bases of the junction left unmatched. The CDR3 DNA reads TGTGCCAGCAGCTTAAGATTTAGCGGGATGAGCACAGATACGCAGTATTTT. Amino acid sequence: CASSLRFSGMSTDTQYF.

The chain's CDR3 is CASSWTSGRPDTQYF. The CDR3 DNA is TGTGCCAGCAGCTGGACTAGCGGGAGACCAGATACGCAGTATTTT. This sequence joins TRBV13 and TRBJ2-3, with 13 positions matching TRBD2. J was trimmed by 4 bases and V by 4 bases; bases with no gene match: 2. This CDR3 has 15 residues. The germline V gene encodes CDR1 PRHDT and CDR2 FYEKMQ (reference sequence).

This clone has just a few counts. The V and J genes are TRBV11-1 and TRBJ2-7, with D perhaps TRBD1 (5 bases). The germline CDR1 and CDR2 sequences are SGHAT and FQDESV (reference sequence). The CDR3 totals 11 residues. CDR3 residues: CERIGASEQYF. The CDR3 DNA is TGTGAGAGGATTGGGGCTTCCGAGCAGTACTTC. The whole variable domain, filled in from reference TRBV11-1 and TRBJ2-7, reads EAEVAQSPRYKITEKSQAVAFWCDPISGHATLYWYRQILGQGPELLVQFQDESVVDDSQLPKDRFSAERLKGVDSTLKIQPAELGDSAMYLCERIGASEQYFGPGTRLTVT.

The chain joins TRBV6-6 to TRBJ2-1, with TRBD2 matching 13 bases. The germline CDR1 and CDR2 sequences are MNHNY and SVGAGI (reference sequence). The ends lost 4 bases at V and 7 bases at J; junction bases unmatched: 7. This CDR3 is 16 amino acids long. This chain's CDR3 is CASSLTSGRFQNEQFF. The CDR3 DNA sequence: TGTGCCAGCAGTTTGACTAGCGGGAGGTTCCAGAATGAGCAGTTCTTC.

The CDR3 loop is CASSEREGGEKLFF. The DNA of the CDR3 is TGTGCCAGCAGTGAACGGGAGGGGGGCGAAAAACTGTTTTTT. The V and J genes are TRBV6-1 and TRBJ1-4; a weak D match, TRBD1 (6 bases). This CDR3 comprises 14 residues. V was shortened by 2 bases and J by 8 bases, with 12 bases between the two germline ends. Germline V gene data show CDR1 as MNHNS and CDR2 as SASEGT.

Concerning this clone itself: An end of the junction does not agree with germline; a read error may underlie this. The CDR3 sequence is CASREGSGGGYGYTF. CDR3 bases: TGTGCCAGCAGAGAAGGTAGCGGAGGCGGCTATGGCTACACCTTC. The chain combines TRBV6-1 with TRBJ1-2; D is ambiguous. The V gene's germline CDR1 is MNHNS and CDR2 SASEGT. The CDR3 covers 15 residues.

The CDR3 reads CASSRTGGGTQYF. The CDR3 nucleotides read TGTGCCAGCAGTCGGACGGGGGGGGGAACGCAGTATTTT. This chain joins TRBV6-6 and TRBJ2-3; 8 bases match TRBD2. V lost 5 bases to trimming and J lost 9 bases; unmatched junction nucleotides: 7. Germline lookup yields CDR1 MNHNY and CDR2 SVGAGI (reference sequence). The CDR3 extends over 13 amino acids.

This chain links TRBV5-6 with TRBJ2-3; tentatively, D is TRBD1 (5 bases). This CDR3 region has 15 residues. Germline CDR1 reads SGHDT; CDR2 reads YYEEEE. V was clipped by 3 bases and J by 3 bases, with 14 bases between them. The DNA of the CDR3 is TGTGCCAGCAGCTCGCCAGGGTTGGCGACAGATACGCAGTATTTT. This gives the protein CASSSPGLATDTQYF.

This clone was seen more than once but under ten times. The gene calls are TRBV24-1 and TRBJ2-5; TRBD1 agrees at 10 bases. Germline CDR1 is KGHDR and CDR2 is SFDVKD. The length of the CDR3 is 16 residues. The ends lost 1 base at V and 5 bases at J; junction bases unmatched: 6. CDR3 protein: CATSDFRDRGRETQYF. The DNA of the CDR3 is TGTGCCACCAGTGATTTTAGGGACAGGGGCCGGGAGACCCAGTACTTC.

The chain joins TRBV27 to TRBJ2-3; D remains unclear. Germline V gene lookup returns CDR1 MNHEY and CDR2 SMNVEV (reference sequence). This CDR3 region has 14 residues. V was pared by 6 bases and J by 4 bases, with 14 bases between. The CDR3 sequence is CASSYSLSPDTQYF. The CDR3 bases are TGTGCCAGCAGCTATAGCTTATCCCCAGATACGCAGTATTTT.

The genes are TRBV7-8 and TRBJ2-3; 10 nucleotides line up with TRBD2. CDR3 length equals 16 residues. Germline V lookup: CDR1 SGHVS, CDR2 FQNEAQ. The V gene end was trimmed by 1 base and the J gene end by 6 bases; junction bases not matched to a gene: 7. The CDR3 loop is CASSLGAGGPTDTQYF. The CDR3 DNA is TGTGCCAGCAGCTTAGGAGCGGGAGGGCCAACGGATACGCAGTATTTT.

CDR3 sequence: CASSQRPGRNTIYF. The CDR3 coding sequence is TGTGCCAGCAGCCAACGTCCGGGGAGAAACACCATATATTTT. The V call is TRBV3-1 (or the pseudogene TRBV3-2), the J call TRBJ1-3, with unresolved D. V lost 2 bases to trimming and J lost 5 bases, with 10 bases between them. The CDR3 runs to 14 residues. Per germline, CDR1 LGHDT and CDR2 YNNKEL (reference sequence).

The DNA of the CDR3 is TGTGCCAGCAGTGAAGAAGAGCGCACGCCCCAGCATTTT. Translation gives CASSEEERTPQHF. The rearrangement uses TRBV6-1 and TRBJ1-5; D uncertain. Germline CDR1 and CDR2: MNHNS and SASEGT. This CDR3 spans 13 amino acids. Trimming took off 1 base at V and 9 bases at J, with 10 bases between the two ends.

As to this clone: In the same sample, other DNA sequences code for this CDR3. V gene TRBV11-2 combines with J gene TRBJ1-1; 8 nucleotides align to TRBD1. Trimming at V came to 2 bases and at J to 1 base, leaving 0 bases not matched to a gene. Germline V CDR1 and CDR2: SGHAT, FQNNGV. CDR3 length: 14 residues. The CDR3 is CASSLTGGNTEAFF. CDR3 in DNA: TGTGCCAGCAGCTTAACAGGGGGGAACACTGAAGCTTTCTTT.

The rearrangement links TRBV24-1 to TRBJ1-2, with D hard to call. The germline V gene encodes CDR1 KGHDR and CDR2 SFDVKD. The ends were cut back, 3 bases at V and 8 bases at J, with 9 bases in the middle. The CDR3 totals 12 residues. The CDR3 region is CATSDAGRGYTF. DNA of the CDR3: TGTGCCACCAGTGATGCAGGCCGGGGCTACACCTTC.

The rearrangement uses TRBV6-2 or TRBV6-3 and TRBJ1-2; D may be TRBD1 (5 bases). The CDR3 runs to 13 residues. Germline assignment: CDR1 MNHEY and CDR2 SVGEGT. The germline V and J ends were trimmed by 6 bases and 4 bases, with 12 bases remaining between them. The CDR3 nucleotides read TGTGCCAGCAGCTCGGGACTTACCTATGGCTACACCTTC. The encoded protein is CASSSGLTYGYTF.

This CDR3 is CASSPPGGQEKLFF. The CDR3 nucleotides are TGTGCCAGCAGCCCTCCGGGGGGGCAGGAAAAACTGTTTTTT. This rearrangement joins TRBV9 to TRBJ1-4; the D gene is possibly TRBD1 (6 bases). V gave up 4 bases and J gave up 8 bases, with 15 bases separating them. There are 14 residues in the CDR3. The germline CDR1 and CDR2 sequences are SGDLS and YYNGEE. The variable domain in full, with the rest retrieved from reference TRBV9 and TRBJ1-4, is DSGVTQTPKHLITATGQRVTLRCSPRSGDLSVYWYQQSLDQGLQFLIQYYNGEERAKGNILERFSAQQFPDLHSELNLSSLELGDSALYFCASSPPGGQEKLFFGSGTQLSVL.

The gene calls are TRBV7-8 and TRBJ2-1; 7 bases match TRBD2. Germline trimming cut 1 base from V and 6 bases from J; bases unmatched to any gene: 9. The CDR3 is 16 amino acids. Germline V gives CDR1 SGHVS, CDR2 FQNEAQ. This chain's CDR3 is CASSLEAGMGSNEQFF. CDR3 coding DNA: TGTGCCAGCAGCTTAGAAGCGGGAATGGGTAGCAATGAGCAGTTCTTC.